The 10 T cell receptor beta chains below come from one sample, sequenced in a study of T cells in Graves' hyperthyroidism and ophthalmopathy. Regions amplified from RNA transcripts were the TCR beta CDR3 regions. With the HTBI primer set, the TCR CDR3 went through a first round of RT-PCR. TCRdb ran MiXCR on the multiplex PCR reads and lists one entry per CDR3 protein. The table has under 700,000 distinct CDR3 sequences, roughly 50% seen once. The sample was peripheral blood or thyroid tissue (not recorded which). The source is a woman younger than 30 with Graves' hyperthyroidism.

This clonotype was counted a few times. The rearrangement uses TRBV7-9 and TRBJ1-1; D gene uncertain. The CDR3 has 14 amino acids. In germline, CDR1 is SEHNR, CDR2 FQNEAQ (reference sequence). The V end lost 0 bases, the J end lost 1 base, and 6 bases lay between the germline ends. CDR3 amino acids: CASSLAKGNTEAFF. CDR3 nucleotides: TGTGCCAGCAGCTTAGCTAAGGGGAACACTGAAGCTTTCTTT.

The gene calls are TRBV24-1 and TRBJ1-5; tentatively, D is TRBD1 (5 bases). Per germline, CDR1 KGHDR and CDR2 SFDVKD. The CDR3 is 13 amino acids. Trimming shortened V by 9 bases and J by 0 bases, and 8 bases separated the two germline ends. In DNA, the CDR3 is TGTGCCACCCAGGGATATAGCAATCAGCCCCAGCATTTT. Translation gives CATQGYSNQPQHF.

The rearrangement links TRBV7-8 to TRBJ1-5, with 7 positions matching TRBD1. CDR3 length: 16 amino acids. J lost 2 bases, V lost 5 bases, and 9 bases had no gene match. Looked up from germline, CDR1 is SGHVS and CDR2 is FQNEAQ. The CDR3 sequence is CASSVGTAGGNQPQHF. The CDR3 bases are TGTGCCAGCAGCGTCGGGACAGCCGGGGGCAATCAGCCCCAGCATTTT.

Only a few counts were recorded for this clonotype. The V call is TRBV5-1, the J call TRBJ1-1; no clear D gene. Between the trimmed V and J ends, which lost 4 bases and 0 bases, there was a span of 10 bases. The CDR3 extends over 14 amino acids. Germline assignment: CDR1 SGHRS and CDR2 YFSETQ. This chain's CDR3 is CASSKDGMNTEAFF. The CDR3 nucleotides read TGCGCCAGCAGCAAGGACGGCATGAACACTGAAGCTTTCTTT.

The chain has TRBV29-1 and TRBJ2-5, with TRBD2 identical over 7 bases. V dropped 7 bases and J dropped 7; count of bases not matched to a gene: 12. CDR3 length: 13 amino acids. CDR1 SQVTM and CDR2 ANQGSEA come from the germline V gene. The CDR3 spells CSGTWVWEGTQYF. The CDR3, as DNA: TGCAGCGGCACCTGGGTCTGGGAGGGGACCCAGTACTTC.

The genes are TRBV29-1 and TRBJ2-7, with D possibly TRBD2 on 6 matching bases. The end of the DNA fits TRBJ2-1 better, so the J call may be wrong. Germline V gives CDR1 SQVTM, CDR2 ANQGSEA. This CDR3 has 12 residues. The chain's CDR3 is CSVEGGEDTQFF. The CDR3 nucleotides are TGCAGCGTTGAAGGCGGGGAGGATACGCAGTTCTTC.

This clonotype was recorded a few times. This chain uses TRBV2 with TRBJ1-1, with D possibly matching TRBD1 (6 bases). Trimming left V 6 bases short and J 0 bases short, with 11 bases between. This CDR3 has 14 amino acids. Germline V CDR1 and CDR2: SNHLY, FYNNEI. In DNA, the CDR3 is TGTGCCAGCAGCGGAGGACAGCTGAACACTGAAGCTTTCTTT. Amino acid sequence: CASSGGQLNTEAFF.

A note on this clonotype: Compared with germline, one end of the junction differs, possibly owing to a read error. The V call is TRBV7-6, the J call TRBJ1-1, with TRBD1 identical over 11 bases. The CDR3 spans 13 residues. Germline loops: CDR1 SGHVS, CDR2 FNYEAQ. This CDR3 is CASSHGDRGEAFF. CDR3 nucleotide sequence: TGCGCCAGCAGCCATGGGGACAGGGGGGAAGCTTTCTTT.

This chain uses TRBV20-1 with TRBJ2-7; 13 bases are shared with TRBD2. V dropped 4 bases and J dropped 7; count of bases not matched to a gene: 10. Germline lookup yields CDR1 DFQATT and CDR2 SNEGSKA (reference sequence). This CDR3 is built from 15 residues. The CDR3 nucleotides are TGCAGTGCTATTCTAGGACTAGCGGGAGTCGGGGAGCAGTACTTC. Its translation is CSAILGLAGVGEQYF.

Worth noting for this clonotype: Since a much larger clone is just one base distant, this may be a read error. The rearrangement links TRBV2 to TRBJ2-5, with TRBD2 matching over 7 bases. V shed 3 bases, J shed 1 base, and the junction held 5 bases outside the gene matches. This CDR3 spans 15 amino acids. The germline V gene has CDR1 SNHLY and CDR2 FYNNEI. CDR3 protein: CASSDVLAAQETQYF. The CDR3 region has the DNA TGTGCCAGCAGTGACGTCCTAGCGGCCCAAGAGACCCAGTACTTC. Looking up the rest from reference TRBV2 and TRBJ2-5 gives the full variable domain: EPEVTQTPSHQVTQMGQEVILRCVPISNHLYFYWYRQILGQKVEFLVSFYNNEISEKSEIFDDQFSVERPDGSNFTLKIRSTKLEDSAMYFCASSDVLAAQETQYFGPGTRLLVL.